One and the same sample provided the 31 T cell receptor beta chains below, sequenced in a study of molecular identifiers for immune sequencing clone quantification. TCRdb processed the PCR reads anew with MiXCR; each CDR3 protein has one entry. In the table there are 8,000 to 13,000 distinct CDR3 sequences, 18% of which are singletons. Specimen: naive CD8+ T cells from blood, with Jurkat cell RNA spiked in. The sample's subset: FACS-sorted CD8+CD4-CCR7+CD45RA+ naive T cells. The receptor source for this set is a human donor in good health. Some libraries in this study had Jurkat cell RNA spiked in.

Remarks on this clonotype: This could be a read error, since a much larger clone is one nucleotide away. The V gene is TRBV7-9, the J gene TRBJ2-7, with 7 bases that match TRBD2. Germline CDR1 reads SEHNR; CDR2 reads FQNEAQ (reference sequence). V lost 4 bases, J lost 5 bases, and 5 bases stayed unmatched. This CDR3 comprises 13 residues. The CDR3 loop is CASSSGLTDEQYF. The CDR3 DNA reads TGTGCCAGCAGCTCGGGACTAACCGACGAGCAGTACTTC. Filled out from reference TRBV7-9 and TRBJ2-7, the complete variable domain reads DTGVSQNPRHKITKRGQNVTFRCDPISEHNRLYWYRQTLGQGPEFLTYFQNEAQLEKSRLLSDRFSAERPKGSFSTLEIQRTEQGDSAMYLCASSSGLTDEQYFGPGTRLTVT.

Relative to its sample, this clonotype is medium-sized. This chain joins TRBV20-1 and TRBJ2-1, with 7 bases aligning to TRBD1. This CDR3 comprises 11 residues. Germline V CDR1 and CDR2: DFQATT, SNEGSKA (reference sequence). With 3 bases clipped from V and 12 bases from J, the junction kept 5 bases outside the gene matches. As DNA, the CDR3 is TGCAGTGCTAGGGTACAGGGGTTGCAGTTCTTC. Translating it yields CSARVQGLQFF.

The table lists this clonotype with a few counts. A read error is possible here, since a much larger clone lies one base away. The chain combines TRBV9 with TRBJ1-3, with no clear D. V was trimmed by 4 bases and J by 11 bases, leaving 16 bases between them. In germline, CDR1 is SGDLS, CDR2 YYNGEE. The CDR3 runs to 13 residues. The CDR3 region is CASSSGGIRAIYF. CDR3 DNA sequence: TGTGCCAGCAGCTCAGGAGGGATCCGCGCCATATATTTT. Supplemented by reference TRBV9 and TRBJ1-3, the full variable domain reads DSGVTQTPKHLITATGQRVTLRCSPRSGDLSVYWYQQSLDQGLQFLIQYYNGEERAKGNILERFSAQQFPDLHSELNLSSLELGDSALYFCASSSGGIRAIYFGEGSWLTVV.

This clonotype turned up a few times. The chain uses TRBV27 and TRBJ2-7; TRBD2 matches at 8 bases. The junction had 7 bases not matched to a gene; V was cut back by 6 bases and J by 3 bases. Germline loops: CDR1 MNHEY, CDR2 SMNVEV (reference sequence). The CDR3 runs 14 residues. The CDR3 region has the DNA TGTGCCAGCAGCACATCGGGACTAGTCTACGAGCAGTACTTC. Amino acid sequence: CASSTSGLVYEQYF.

In this sample, this clonotype turned up once. This rearrangement joins TRBV9 to TRBJ2-2; no clear D gene. Germline V CDR1 and CDR2: SGDLS, YYNGEE. Trimming cost V 3 bases and J 1 base, with 4 bases left between them. This CDR3 spans 13 amino acids. The CDR3 nucleotides are TGTGCCAGCAGCGCAGGGAACACCGGGGAGCTGTTTTTT. Protein: CASSAGNTGELFF. The full variable domain, with the rest looked up from reference TRBV9 and TRBJ2-2, is DSGVTQTPKHLITATGQRVTLRCSPRSGDLSVYWYQQSLDQGLQFLIQYYNGEERAKGNILERFSAQQFPDLHSELNLSSLELGDSALYFCASSAGNTGELFFGEGSRLTVL.

By share, this clonotype counts as medium-sized. The CDR3 DNA reads as TGTGCCAGCAGCGTGACCAGGGGGCTCACTGAAGCTTTCTTT. Its protein is CASSVTRGLTEAFF. The chain recombines TRBV14 with TRBJ1-1, with 8 bases matching TRBD1. Trimming removed 5 bases from V and 4 bases from J; junction bases left unmatched: 6. This CDR3 comprises 14 residues. Germline lookup yields CDR1 SGHDN and CDR2 FVKESK.

Notes on this clonotype: A much larger clonotype is one base distant, so this may be a read error. The V call is TRBV9, the J call TRBJ1-1; a weak D match, TRBD1 (5 bases). The CDR3 runs to 16 residues. Germline assignment: CDR1 SGDLS and CDR2 YYNGEE. The ends were cut back, 3 bases at V and 0 bases at J, with 15 bases in the middle. The CDR3 here is CASSGELGGMNTEAFF. The CDR3 DNA reads as TGTGCCAGCAGCGGGGAGCTTGGGGGGATGAACACTGAAGCTTTCTTT.

This clonotype is deemed medium-sized (0.01 to 0.1%). The V gene is TRBV5-6, the J gene TRBJ1-5; D perhaps matches TRBD1 (5 bases). The CDR3 runs to 14 residues. The V gene lost 0 bases and the J gene lost 6 bases, with 10 bases spanning the gap. Germline V gene sequence: CDR1 SGHDT, CDR2 YYEEEE. The CDR3 sequence: CASSLAGSGQPQHF. For the CDR3, the DNA is TGTGCCAGCAGCTTGGCAGGGTCGGGTCAGCCCCAGCATTTT. The variable domain in full, with the rest retrieved from reference TRBV5-6 and TRBJ1-5, is DAGVTQSPTHLIKTRGQQVTLRCSPKSGHDTVSWYQQALGQGPQFIFQYYEEEERQRGNFPDRFSGHQFPNYSSELNVNALLLGDSALYLCASSLAGSGQPQHFGDGTRLSIL.

This clonotype was recorded many times. The chain joins TRBV11-3 to TRBJ2-7; D is unresolved. V was shortened by 4 bases and J by 0 bases, with 7 bases between the two germline ends. The length of the CDR3 is 13 residues. Germline values: CDR1 SGHNT, CDR2 YENEEA. CDR3 bases: TGTGCCAGCAGCTCGCTCCTCTCCTACGAGCAGTACTTC. Translated, it gives CASSSLLSYEQYF.

This clonotype was recorded at least ten times. The chain carries TRBV27 and TRBJ2-7; 8 bases align to TRBD2. The trim removed 2 bases at V and 3 bases at J, leaving 3 bases unmatched. CDR3 length: 14 residues. The germline V gene encodes CDR1 MNHEY and CDR2 SMNVEV (reference sequence). CDR3 sequence reads: CASSLGSGGYEQYF. CDR3 nucleotide sequence: TGTGCCAGCAGTTTAGGCAGCGGGGGCTACGAGCAGTACTTC.

This clonotype appeared many times. The chain couples TRBV9 to TRBJ2-1; D gene ambiguous. The V end was cut by 0 bases, the J end by 10 bases, with 8 bases between. The CDR3 has 12 amino acids. CDR1 is SGDLS and CDR2 is YYNGEE in the germline V gene. CDR3 sequence reads: CASSVASSEQFF. CDR3 coding DNA: TGTGCCAGCAGCGTAGCAAGTAGCGAGCAGTTCTTC.

By share of the sample, this clonotype is medium-sized. This chain links TRBV6-1 with TRBJ2-7; D remains unclear. This CDR3 has 11 residues. V was cut by 2 bases and J by 4 bases, with 3 bases left in between. Germline CDR1 and CDR2: MNHNS and SASEGT. The CDR3 nucleotides are TGTGCCAGCAGTGAATTGTACGAGCAGTACTTC. This encodes CASSELYEQYF.

This clonotype was seen just once. This sequence joins TRBV20-1 and TRBJ2-1; D may be TRBD1 or TRBD2 (5 bases each). The germline V gene has CDR1 DFQATT and CDR2 SNEGSKA (reference sequence). V was clipped by 4 bases and J by 0 bases, with 10 bases between them. The CDR3 contains 14 residues. The CDR3 here is CSATGTLSYNEQFF. CDR3 sequence (DNA): TGCAGTGCTACCGGGACCCTCTCCTACAATGAGCAGTTCTTC.

The chain combines TRBV7-8 with TRBJ1-1, with TRBD1 matching over 10 bases. This CDR3 spans 14 amino acids. The trim removed 5 bases at V and 8 bases at J, leaving 8 bases unmatched. Germline V gene lookup returns CDR1 SGHVS and CDR2 FQNEAQ. The DNA of the CDR3 is TGTGCCAGCAGCCTCGGGACAGGGGTTTCCGAAGCTTTCTTT. Translated: CASSLGTGVSEAFF.

This clonotype is labeled as medium-sized. This chain links TRBV29-1 with TRBJ1-1; no firm D call. There are 10 residues in the CDR3. The V and J ends lost 5 bases and 3 bases respectively, with 4 bases between them. The germline V gene encodes CDR1 SQVTM and CDR2 ANQGSEA. The CDR3 DNA is TGCAGCGTTCCGGACACTGAAGCTTTCTTT. It yields the protein CSVPDTEAFF.

This clonotype appeared a few times. This chain uses TRBV6-5 with TRBJ2-7; TRBD2 is a possible D gene (5 bases). V was cut by 6 bases and J by 2 bases, with 14 bases left in between. CDR3 length: 14 residues. Per the germline V gene, CDR1 is MNHEY and CDR2 is SVGAGI. CDR3 residues: CASRLDGETYEQYF. The CDR3 DNA sequence: TGTGCCAGCAGATTAGACGGGGAAACCTACGAGCAGTACTTC.

This clonotype is deemed medium-sized. The gene calls are TRBV10-3 and TRBJ2-3; D is perhaps TRBD2 (5 bases). CDR3 length: 13 amino acids. Trimming stripped 11 bases from V and 1 base from J, with 13 bases between. Germline assignment: CDR1 ENHRY and CDR2 SYGVKD. Here the CDR3 DNA reads TGTGCCTCCTTAGCGCTTGGCACAGATACGCAGTATTTT. Its protein is CASLALGTDTQYF.

This clonotype was seen repeatedly, ten times or more. This sequence joins TRBV6-1 and TRBJ2-3; 7 nucleotides match TRBD2. Trimming removed 5 bases from V and 0 bases from J; junction bases left unmatched: 5. Looked up from germline, CDR1 is MNHNS and CDR2 is SASEGT. The CDR3 runs to 15 residues. The chain's CDR3 is CASSRLAASTDTQYF. The CDR3 coding sequence is TGTGCCAGCAGTCGACTAGCAGCTAGCACAGATACGCAGTATTTT.

This clonotype is labeled as medium-sized. CDR3: CASSQDSGNEQFF. CDR3 bases: TGCGCCAGCAGCCAAGACAGTGGTAATGAGCAGTTCTTC. The chain has TRBV4-1 and TRBJ2-1; D ambiguous. The germline V gene encodes CDR1 MGHRA and CDR2 YSYEKL. This CDR3 is built from 13 residues. Between the trimmed V and J ends, which lost 0 bases and 7 bases, there was a span of 7 bases.

To note about this clonotype: This may come from a read error, since a much larger clone is one base off. The V gene is TRBV12-3 or TRBV12-4, the J gene TRBJ2-5, with 14 nucleotides matching TRBD2. This CDR3 spans 15 amino acids. This CDR3 reads CANSGLAGGQETQYF. CDR3 nucleotides: TGTGCCAACAGTGGACTAGCGGGGGGCCAAGAGACCCAGTACTTC.

This clonotype is medium-sized (0.01 to 0.1%) by share. The rearrangement joins TRBV4-3 to TRBJ1-3; D is unclear. This CDR3 region has 13 residues. The germline V gene has CDR1 LGHNA and CDR2 YSLEER. V was cut by 1 base and J by 4 bases, with 5 bases left in between. The CDR3, as DNA: TGCGCCAGCAGCCAAGTAGGAGGAAACACCATATATTTT. Its protein product is CASSQVGGNTIYF.

Turning to this clonotype: A much larger clone differs from this one at a single base, so this may be a read error. This CDR3 fails to terminate in the conserved phenylalanine or tryptophan, so it likely reflects a read error. The rearrangement uses TRBV4-1 and TRBJ2-7; possibly TRBD1 for D (5 bases). Trimming pared 0 bases from V and 3 bases from J, leaving 9 bases between. CDR1 is MGHRA, CDR2 YSYEKL, per germline. This CDR3 spans 14 amino acids. This CDR3 reads CASSQDDSHYEQYY. CDR3 nucleotide sequence: TGCGCCAGCAGCCAAGATGACAGCCACTACGAGCAGTACTAC.

This clonotype is judged medium-sized. The J gene is TRBJ2-1, the V gene TRBV7-9; D unclear. This CDR3 region has 12 residues. The germline V and J ends were trimmed by 1 base and 9 bases, with 7 bases remaining between them. CDR1 SEHNR and CDR2 FQNEAQ come from the germline V gene (reference sequence). CDR3: CASSLGQLEQFF. Written as DNA, the CDR3 is TGTGCCAGCAGCTTAGGGCAACTTGAGCAGTTCTTC.

This clonotype was seen many times. The V call is TRBV11-2, the J call TRBJ2-3; 10 bases line up with TRBD2. The CDR3 runs 15 residues. The J segment lost 1 base and the V segment lost 5 bases, leaving 3 bases of the junction unmatched. The germline V gene encodes CDR1 SGHAT and CDR2 FQNNGV. Here the CDR3 DNA reads TGTGCCAGCAGCCGAACTAGCGGGGGCACAGATACGCAGTATTTT. Its protein product is CASSRTSGGTDTQYF. Based on the CDR3 plus reference TRBV11-2 and TRBJ2-3, the full variable domain is EAGVAQSPRYKIIEKRQSVAFWCNPISGHATLYWYQQILGQGPKLLIQFQNNGVVDDSQLPKDRFSAERLKGVDSTLKIQPAKLEDSAVYLCASSRTSGGTDTQYFGPGTRLTVL.

As concerns this clonotype: Possible read error: a much larger clone is one base away. V is TRBV12-3 or TRBV12-4 and J is TRBJ2-3; D is possibly TRBD2 (5 bases). V was shortened by 4 bases and J by 5 bases, with 16 bases between the two germline ends. This CDR3 contains 15 residues. Here the CDR3 reads CASSYWTQGGDTQYF. For the CDR3, the DNA is TGTGCCAGCAGTTACTGGACCCAAGGAGGAGATACGCAGTATTTT.

This CDR3 is CSANLHSSYEQYF. Here the CDR3 DNA reads TGCAGTGCTAACCTACATAGCTCCTACGAGCAGTACTTC. The chain employs TRBV20-1 and TRBJ2-7; no reliable D call. V was clipped by 4 bases and J by 0 bases, with 10 bases between them. CDR3 length: 13 amino acids. Looked up from germline, CDR1 is DFQATT and CDR2 is SNEGSKA (reference sequence).

This clonotype was found a few times. The chain joins TRBV7-6 to TRBJ2-1, with unresolved D. The V gene lost 1 base and the J gene lost 2 bases, with 6 bases spanning the gap. This CDR3 has 14 residues. Per the germline V gene, CDR1 is SGHVS and CDR2 is FNYEAQ. The CDR3 DNA reads TGTGCCAGCAGCTTAGGTGGTCCCTACAATGAGCAGTTCTTC. Residues: CASSLGGPYNEQFF.

This clonotype occurred many times. The rearrangement links TRBV27 to TRBJ2-7, with 7 bases aligning to TRBD1. The CDR3 is 16 amino acids. Trimming took 3 bases from V and 3 from J; bases not matched to a gene: 11. Germline values: CDR1 MNHEY, CDR2 SMNVEV (reference sequence). CDR3 coding DNA: TGTGCCAGCAGTTTCTCCGCCGGACAGGAGAGCTACGAGCAGTACTTC. Protein product: CASSFSAGQESYEQYF.

This clonotype qualifies as medium-sized (0.01 to 0.1%). This chain uses TRBV4-1 with TRBJ2-3; D could derive from TRBD1 or TRBD2 (6 bases each). CDR1 MGHRA and CDR2 YSYEKL come from the germline V gene. CDR3 size: 17 residues. V lost 0 bases and J lost 5, with 18 bases in between. CDR3 nucleotides: TGCGCCAGCAGCCAAGAGGTCGCGGGACATGAAGGAGATACGCAGTATTTT. Residues: CASSQEVAGHEGDTQYF.

CDR3 protein: CAISDVGLAGAKYF. The DNA for the CDR3 is TGTGCCATCAGTGATGTGGGACTAGCGGGAGCAAAGTACTTC. The chain combines TRBV10-3 with TRBJ2-7, with 14 bases fitting TRBD2. The V and J ends lost 3 bases and 11 bases, in that order; junction bases with no gene match: 6. This CDR3 comprises 14 residues. Germline CDR1 is ENHRY and CDR2 is SYGVKD.

To note about this clonotype: One base away lies a much larger clone, so this may be a sequencing read error. This chain links TRBV7-9 with TRBJ1-2; a possible D gene is TRBD1 (5 bases). The length of the CDR3 is 12 residues. Per the germline V gene, CDR1 is SEHNR and CDR2 is FQNEAQ (reference sequence). CDR3 nucleotides: TGTACCAGCAGCTTTGACAGCTATGGCTACACCTTC. Its translation is CTSSFDSYGYTF.